These 15 T cell receptor beta chains share one sample of origin, sequenced in a study of blood T cell repertoires in COVID-19. This table comes from immunoSEQ multiplex PCR, and its TCRdb copy is limited to in-frame clones, with some not included. Of about 50,000 clones listed, around 82% were seen once; the top ten hold approximately 6.1%. The material sequenced was peripheral blood. The source of these receptors is a woman aged 80 or over with acute or convalescent COVID-19.

The chain combines TRBV18 with TRBJ2-7; 8 bases are a match to TRBD2. Unmatched junction bases numbered 5, after V lost 0 bases and J lost 4 bases. The CDR3 consists of 15 residues. Germline values: CDR1 KGHSH, CDR2 LQKENI. The CDR3 loop reads CASSPPLAAFYEQYF. For the CDR3, the DNA is TGTGCCAGCTCACCACCACTAGCGGCCTTTTACGAGCAGTACTTC.

The CDR3 is CASSRSGRSKKGDFSGNTIYF. The CDR3 nucleotides are TGTGCCAGCTCACGTTCTGGCCGAAGTAAGAAGGGGGATTTCTCTGGAAACACCATATATTTT. The chain links TRBV18 to TRBJ1-3; TRBD1 is a possible D gene (6 bases). The V gene's germline CDR1 is KGHSH and CDR2 LQKENI. Trimming stripped 4 bases from V and 0 bases from J, with 28 bases between. The CDR3 runs 21 residues.

This chain connects TRBV29-1 to TRBJ2-1; 7 bases agree with TRBD2. V lost 6 bases and J lost 10; bases outside the gene matches: 12. The CDR3 covers 13 residues. From germline, CDR1 is SQVTM and CDR2 ANQGSEA. CDR3 in amino acids: CSVLPSGAGEQFF. DNA for the CDR3: TGCAGCGTCCTACCCAGCGGGGCGGGCGAGCAGTTCTTC.

The rearrangement links TRBV12-3 or TRBV12-4 to TRBJ1-3; D is uncertain. Between the trimmed V and J ends, which lost 5 bases and 8 bases, there was a span of 10 bases. The CDR3 is 12 amino acids. This CDR3 reads CASSQEGYTIYF. The CDR3 nucleotides read TGTGCCAGCAGTCAGGAGGGATACACCATATATTTT.

This clone was seen a single time. The chain is built from TRBV2 and TRBJ2-5; the match to TRBD1 covers 9 bases. V trimming: 6 bases; J trimming: 4 bases; junction bases outside the gene matches: 12. Germline V lookup: CDR1 SNHLY, CDR2 FYNNEI. This CDR3 contains 16 residues. For the CDR3, the DNA is TGTGCCAGCAGCCTATTACAGGGGGCTACTGGAGAGACCCAGTACTTC. Its protein product is CASSLLQGATGETQYF.

The chain couples TRBV6-2 or TRBV6-3 to TRBJ1-5; D perhaps matches TRBD1 (6 bases). V lost 5 bases and J 4 bases, leaving 18 bases between the germline ends. CDR1 MNHEY and CDR2 SVGEGT come from the germline V gene. This CDR3 region has 16 residues. This chain's CDR3 is CASSPREGGGNQPQHF. CDR3 nucleotides: TGTGCCAGCAGTCCCCGGGAAGGGGGGGGGAATCAGCCCCAGCATTTT.

The chain employs TRBV7-9 and TRBJ1-1, with 8 bases that match TRBD1. Germline trimming cut 3 bases from V and 1 base from J; bases unmatched to any gene: 4. The CDR3 is made up of 15 amino acids. Germline CDR1 and CDR2: SEHNR and FQNEAQ (reference sequence). The CDR3 reads CASSLDQGANTEAFF. CDR3 DNA sequence: TGTGCCAGCAGCTTGGATCAGGGGGCGAACACTGAAGCTTTCTTT.

V and J are TRBV5-1 and TRBJ1-2; maybe TRBD1 (6 bases). Germline CDR1 reads SGHRS; CDR2 reads YFSETQ. CDR3 size: 16 residues. Trimming stripped 0 bases from V and 5 bases from J, with 17 bases between. CDR3 sequence reads: CASSLGLGQSEYGYTF. As DNA, the CDR3 is TGCGCCAGCAGCTTGGGTCTAGGACAGAGTGAATATGGCTACACCTTC.

This chain links TRBV10-3 with TRBJ1-1; D unclear. The V gene lost 5 bases and the J gene lost 0 bases, with 10 bases spanning the gap. Germline CDR1 reads ENHRY; CDR2 reads SYGVKD. The CDR3 covers 14 residues. The CDR3 region is CAISYSFMNTEAFF. DNA of the CDR3: TGTGCCATCAGTTACAGCTTTATGAACACTGAAGCTTTCTTT.

The chain is built from TRBV27 and TRBJ1-2; tentatively, D is TRBD1 (6 bases). This CDR3 comprises 14 residues. V lost 7 bases and J lost 7, with 19 bases in between. Germline V gives CDR1 MNHEY, CDR2 SMNVEV (reference sequence). Here the CDR3 DNA reads TGTGCCAGCAACTCACAGGGTACGTCGGCTGGCTACACCTTC. It codes for CASNSQGTSAGYTF.

This chain uses TRBV14 with TRBJ2-1; TRBD2 agrees at 7 bases. V gave up 0 bases and J gave up 4 bases; unmatched junction bases: 6. From germline, CDR1 is SGHDN and CDR2 FVKESK. The CDR3 loop spans 16 amino acids. CDR3 sequence: CASSQEVGGYYNEQFF. In DNA form, the CDR3 reads TGTGCCAGCAGCCAAGAGGTCGGGGGGTATTACAATGAGCAGTTCTTC.

The chain uses TRBV3-1 (or the pseudogene TRBV3-2) and TRBJ2-2; 12 nucleotides agree with TRBD2. Germline CDR1 is LGHDT and CDR2 is YNNKEL (reference sequence). The J segment lost 0 bases and the V segment lost 2 bases, leaving 4 bases of the junction unmatched. The CDR3 has 18 amino acids. CDR3 region: CASSQWTSGASNTGELFF. CDR3 nucleotides: TGTGCCAGCAGCCAATGGACTAGCGGGGCTTCGAACACCGGGGAGCTGTTTTTT.

This sequence joins TRBV5-1 and TRBJ2-3; TRBD1 agrees at 7 bases. The trim removed 0 bases at V and 1 base at J, leaving 2 bases unmatched. Germline V gives CDR1 SGHRS, CDR2 YFSETQ. The CDR3 contains 15 residues. The CDR3 nucleotides are TGCGCCAGCAGCTTGGAGGGGGCCCGCACAGATACGCAGTATTTT. Its protein product is CASSLEGARTDTQYF. The complete variable domain, with remaining parts taken from reference TRBV5-1 and TRBJ2-3, reads KAGVTQTPRYLIKTRGQQVTLSCSPISGHRSVSWYQQTPGQGLQFLFEYFSETQRNKGNFPGRFSGRQFSNSRSEMNVSTLELGDSALYLCASSLEGARTDTQYFGPGTRLTVL.

The chain recombines TRBV5-4 with TRBJ2-7, with 10 bases matching TRBD1. Germline assignment: CDR1 SGHNT and CDR2 YYREEE (reference sequence). J lost 1 base, V lost 4 bases, and 2 bases had no gene match. The CDR3 is 14 residues long. CDR3 coding DNA: TGTGCCAGCAGCGCGGGACAGGGGTCCTACGAGCAGTACTTC. Amino acid sequence: CASSAGQGSYEQYF.

The J gene is TRBJ1-6, the V gene TRBV19, with D maybe TRBD1 (5 bases). The CDR3 contains 15 residues. Trimming left V 9 bases short and J 7 bases short, with 19 bases between. CDR1 is LNHDA and CDR2 is SQIVND in the germline V gene (reference sequence). The CDR3 region is CASQIQGVGNSPLHF. In DNA form, the CDR3 reads TGTGCCAGCCAGATCCAGGGCGTGGGAAATTCACCCCTCCACTTT.